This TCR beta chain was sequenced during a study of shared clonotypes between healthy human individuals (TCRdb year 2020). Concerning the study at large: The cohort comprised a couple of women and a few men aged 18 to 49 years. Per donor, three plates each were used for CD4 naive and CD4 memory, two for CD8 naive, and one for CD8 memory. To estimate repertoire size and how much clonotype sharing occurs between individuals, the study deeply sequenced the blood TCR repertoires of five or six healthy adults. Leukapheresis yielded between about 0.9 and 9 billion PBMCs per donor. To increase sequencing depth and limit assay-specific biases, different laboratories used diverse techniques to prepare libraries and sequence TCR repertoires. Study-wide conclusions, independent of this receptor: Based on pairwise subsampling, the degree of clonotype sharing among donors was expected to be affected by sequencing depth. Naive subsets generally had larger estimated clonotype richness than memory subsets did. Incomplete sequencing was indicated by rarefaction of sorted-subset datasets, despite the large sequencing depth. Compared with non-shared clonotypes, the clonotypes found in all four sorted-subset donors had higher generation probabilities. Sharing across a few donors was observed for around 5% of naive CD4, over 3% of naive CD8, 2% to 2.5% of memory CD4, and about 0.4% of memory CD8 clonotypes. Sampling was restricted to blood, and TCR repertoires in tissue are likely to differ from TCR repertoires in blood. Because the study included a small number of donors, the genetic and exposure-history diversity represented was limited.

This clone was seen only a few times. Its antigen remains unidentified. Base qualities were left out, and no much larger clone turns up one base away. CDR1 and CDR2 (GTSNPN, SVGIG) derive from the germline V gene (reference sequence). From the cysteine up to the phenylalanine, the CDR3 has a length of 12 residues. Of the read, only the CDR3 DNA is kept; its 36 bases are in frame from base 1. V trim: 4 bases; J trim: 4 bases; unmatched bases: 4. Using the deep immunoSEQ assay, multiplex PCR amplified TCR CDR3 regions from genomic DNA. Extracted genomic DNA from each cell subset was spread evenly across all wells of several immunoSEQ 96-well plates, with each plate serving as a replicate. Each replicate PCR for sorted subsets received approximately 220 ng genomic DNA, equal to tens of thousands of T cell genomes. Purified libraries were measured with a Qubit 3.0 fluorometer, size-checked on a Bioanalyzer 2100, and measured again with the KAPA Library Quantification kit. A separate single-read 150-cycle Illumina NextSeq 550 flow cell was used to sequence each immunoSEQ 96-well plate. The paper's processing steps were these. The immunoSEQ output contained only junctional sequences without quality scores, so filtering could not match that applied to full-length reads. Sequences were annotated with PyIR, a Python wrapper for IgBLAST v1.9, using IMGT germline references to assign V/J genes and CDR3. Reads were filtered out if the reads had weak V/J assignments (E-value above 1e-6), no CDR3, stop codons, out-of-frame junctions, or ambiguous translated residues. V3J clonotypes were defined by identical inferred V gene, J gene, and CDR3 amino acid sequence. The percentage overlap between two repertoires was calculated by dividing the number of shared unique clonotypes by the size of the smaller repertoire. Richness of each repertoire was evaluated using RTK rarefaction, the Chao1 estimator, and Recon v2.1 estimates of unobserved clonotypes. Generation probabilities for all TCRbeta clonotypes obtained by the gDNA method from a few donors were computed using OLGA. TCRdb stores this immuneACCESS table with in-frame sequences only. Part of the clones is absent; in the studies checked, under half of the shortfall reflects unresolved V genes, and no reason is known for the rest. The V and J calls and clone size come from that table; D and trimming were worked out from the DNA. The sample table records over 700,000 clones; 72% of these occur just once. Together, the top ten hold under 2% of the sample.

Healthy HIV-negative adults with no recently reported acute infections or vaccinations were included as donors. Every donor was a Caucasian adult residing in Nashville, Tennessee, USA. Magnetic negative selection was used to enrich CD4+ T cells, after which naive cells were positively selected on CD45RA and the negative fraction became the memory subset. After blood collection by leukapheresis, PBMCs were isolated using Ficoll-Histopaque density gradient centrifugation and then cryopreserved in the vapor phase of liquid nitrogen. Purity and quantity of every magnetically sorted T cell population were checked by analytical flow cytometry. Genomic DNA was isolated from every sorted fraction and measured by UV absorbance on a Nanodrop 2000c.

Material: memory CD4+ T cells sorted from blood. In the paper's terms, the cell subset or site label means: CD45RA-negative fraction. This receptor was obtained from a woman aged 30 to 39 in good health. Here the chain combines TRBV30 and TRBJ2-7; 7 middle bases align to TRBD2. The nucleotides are TGTGCCTGGACCCTCGGGGGGTACGAGCAGTACTTC. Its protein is CAWTLGGYEQYF.